A selection of T cell receptor beta chains follows, all from one sample in a study of blood T cell repertoires in COVID-19. The protocol was immunoSEQ multiplex PCR, while the TCRdb copy is restricted to in-frame clones and leaves out a portion. This table has about 210,000 clones, just over 90% appearing once. The source material was peripheral blood. These receptors were taken from a young man with acute or convalescent COVID-19. Each CDR3 is given with its conserved first and last residue. A D gene is named only where the DNA matches it firmly. Expanded clones get a size class; other rows say once, few or many, or leave the size out.

TRBV11-2	NA	NA	TRBJ2-7	CASSFAPDGAYEQYF	TGTGCCAGCAGCTTCGCCCCGGACGGGGCCTACGAGCAGTACTTC
TRBV9	NA	TRBD1	TRBJ1-2	CASSVYRDSHGYTF	TGTGCCAGCAGCGTATACCGGGACAGCCATGGCTACACCTTC
TRBV7-2	NA	TRBD2	TRBJ2-1	CASSLASGTSEFF	TGTGCCAGCAGCTTAGCGTCCGGGACTAGTGAGTTCTTC
TRBV28	once	NA	TRBJ2-1	CASSQAGSHNEQFF	TGTGCCAGCAGTCAGGCAGGGTCCCACAATGAGCAGTTCTTC
TRBV18	NA	NA	TRBJ1-1	CASSPRVGEGGTEAFF	TGTGCCAGCTCACCCCGCGTGGGCGAGGGCGGCACTGAAGCTTTCTTT
TRBV5-1	NA	TRBD2	TRBJ2-3	CASSLRSGGAQKTTDTQYF	TGCGCCAGCAGCTTGCGGAGCGGGGGGGCCCAAAAGACCACAGATACGCAGTATTTT
TRBV3-1/TRBV3-2	NA	TRBD2	TRBJ2-3	CASSRVLAGDADTQYF	TGTGCCAGCAGCCGAGTACTAGCGGGAGACGCAGATACGCAGTATTTT
TRBV6-5	NA	NA	TRBJ1-5	CASSRWSNQPQHF	TGTGCCAGCAGTCGGTGGAGCAATCAGCCCCAGCATTTT
TRBV3-1/TRBV3-2	NA	NA	TRBJ1-1	CASSQNGKRGEAFF	TGTGCCAGCAGCCAAAACGGAAAGCGGGGAGAAGCTTTCTTT
TRBV6-1	NA	NA	TRBJ2-7	CASSENGLAPGYEQYF	TGTGCCAGCAGTGAAAACGGCTTAGCCCCGGGCTACGAGCAGTACTTC
TRBV28	NA	NA	TRBJ1-6	CASFRGSSYNSPLHF	TGTGCCAGCTTCCGCGGCAGCTCCTATAATTCACCCCTCCACTTT
TRBV29-1	once	NA	TRBJ1-4	CSVASTNEKLFF	TGCAGCGTGGCCTCAACTAATGAAAAACTGTTTTTT
TRBV19	NA	NA	TRBJ2-6	CASSIEGHRSSGANVLTF	TGTGCCAGTAGTATAGAGGGGCACAGAAGCTCTGGGGCCAACGTCCTGACTTTC
TRBV12-2	NA	NA	TRBJ1-1	CASRQVEQGATEAFF	TGTGCAAGTCGCCAAGTGGAACAGGGGGCCACTGAAGCTTTCTTT
TRBV4-1	once	TRBD2	TRBJ2-3	CASSSLERGDGTQYF	TGCGCCAGCAGCTCCCTGGAGCGGGGTGACGGTACGCAGTATTTT
TRBV19	NA	TRBD1	TRBJ1-5	CASSIGRGFPGPQHF	TGTGCCAGTAGTATTGGCAGGGGGTTCCCAGGACCCCAGCATTTT
TRBV2	NA	NA	TRBJ2-1	CASSVGRLVSEQFF	TGTGCCAGCAGTGTTGGGAGACTGGTGAGTGAGCAGTTCTTC
TRBV4-1	NA	TRBD1	TRBJ1-2	CASSTGGIYGYTF	TGCGCCAGCAGCACAGGGGGGATCTATGGCTACACCTTC
TRBV7-3	once	NA	TRBJ1-1	CASSPVGGASYTEAFF	TGTGCCAGCAGCCCCGTTGGGGGGGCAAGTTATACTGAAGCTTTCTTT
TRBV14	few	NA	TRBJ1-1	CASSQERAFF	TGTGCCAGCAGCCAAGAGCGGGCTTTCTTT
TRBV29-1	NA	TRBD1	TRBJ1-2	CSGWTGSYTF	TGCAGCGGATGGACAGGGAGCTACACCTTC
TRBV10-2	NA	NA	TRBJ1-5	CASMVGFSEPQHF	TGCGCCAGCATGGTGGGCTTTAGCGAGCCCCAGCATTTT
TRBV18	NA	NA	TRBJ2-2	CASSPRSGELFF	TGTGCCAGCTCACCGAGGTCCGGGGAGCTGTTTTTT
TRBV5-1	NA	NA	TRBJ1-2	CASSIGGRPEGYTF	TGCGCCAGCAGCATAGGAGGGCGTCCGGAAGGCTACACCTTC
TRBV30	NA	TRBD1	TRBJ2-2	CAWKDRGYTGELFF	TGTGCCTGGAAGGACAGGGGGTATACCGGGGAGCTGTTTTTT
TRBV30	once	NA	TRBJ1-6	CAWTITWGDTAPLHF	TGTGCCTGGACCATAACCTGGGGAGACACGGCACCCCTCCACTTT
TRBV28	NA	NA	TRBJ1-2	CASSPTGTLNYGYTF	TGTGCCAGCAGTCCTACCGGGACTCTTAACTATGGCTACACCTTC
TRBV21-1	once	NA	TRBJ2-2	CASSKVAGPGGELFF	TGTGCCAGCAGCAAAGTGGCGGGCCCGGGCGGGGAGCTGTTTTTT
TRBV4-2	once	NA	TRBJ1-5	CASSQETENSNQPQHF	TGTGCCAGCAGCCAAGAAACAGAAAATAGCAATCAGCCCCAGCATTTT
TRBV30	once	TRBD1	TRBJ2-3	CAFSRGPDTQYF	TGTGCCTTTTCCAGGGGGCCAGATACGCAGTATTTT
TRBV18	NA	NA	TRBJ2-6	CASSPRGQGDSGANVLTF	TGTGCCAGCTCACCAAGAGGCCAGGGTGACTCTGGGGCCAACGTCCTGACTTTC
TRBV10-3	NA	NA	TRBJ2-7	CAISGTGSEQYF	TGTGCCATCAGTGGTACAGGGTCCGAGCAGTACTTC
TRBV25-1	NA	NA	TRBJ1-2	CASSEYQARGYTF	TGTGCCAGCAGTGAATATCAGGCCCGAGGCTACACCTTC
TRBV28	once	NA	TRBJ2-5	CASSFYGQETQYF	TGTGCCAGCAGTTTCTACGGGCAAGAGACCCAGTACTTC
TRBV19	NA	TRBD2	TRBJ2-5	CASSKTSAQETQYF	TGTGCCAGTAGTAAGACTAGCGCCCAAGAGACCCAGTACTTC
TRBV5-6	NA	NA	TRBJ1-1	CASSLRTANTEAFF	TGTGCCAGCAGCCTCCGGACAGCCAACACTGAAGCTTTCTTT
TRBV9	many	NA	TRBJ2-1	CASSVGPQGTNEQFF	TGTGCCAGCAGCGTAGGGCCCCAGGGGACCAATGAGCAGTTCTTC
TRBV12-5	NA	TRBD1	TRBJ2-1	CASGRFSGQGLNEQFF	TGTGCTAGTGGCCGATTCTCGGGACAGGGGTTAAATGAGCAGTTCTTC
TRBV5-6	NA	NA	TRBJ2-5	CASSLAHGGTQYF	TGTGCCAGCAGCTTGGCTCATGGAGGGACCCAGTACTTC
TRBV5-1	NA	TRBD1	TRBJ2-2	CASSDQGANTGELFF	TGCGCCAGCAGCGATCAGGGGGCGAACACCGGGGAGCTGTTTTTT
TRBV6-5	NA	NA	TRBJ2-7	CASRPDSRGEQYF	TGTGCCAGCAGACCGGACAGTCGGGGCGAGCAGTACTTC
TRBV7-9	NA	NA	TRBJ2-7	CASSFVGSGYEQYF	TGTGCCAGCAGCTTTGTCGGGAGTGGCTACGAGCAGTACTTC
TRBV6-1	NA	NA	TRBJ2-2	CASSETGYGELFF	TGTGCCAGCAGTGAAACAGGGTACGGGGAGCTGTTTTTT
TRBV6-5	NA	NA	TRBJ2-1	CASLKLGGNEQFF	TGTGCCAGCCTGAAACTGGGGGGCAATGAGCAGTTCTTC
TRBV2	NA	TRBD1	TRBJ1-4	CASSIDRGDEKLFF	TGTGCCAGCAGTATCGACAGGGGGGATGAAAAACTGTTTTTT
TRBV30	NA	NA	TRBJ2-1	CAWSNSGLKQFF	TGTGCCTGGAGTAATTCAGGGTTGAAGCAGTTCTTC
TRBV12-3/TRBV12-4	NA	NA	TRBJ1-2	CASSLHMVDGYTF	TGTGCCAGCAGTCTCCATATGGTAGATGGCTACACCTTC
TRBV10-3	NA	NA	TRBJ2-1	CAISESHLSYNEQFF	TGTGCCATCAGTGAGTCACACCTCTCCTACAATGAGCAGTTCTTC
TRBV5-8	NA	NA	TRBJ2-7	CASSFRRVPYEQYF	TGTGCCAGCAGCTTCCGCCGGGTCCCCTACGAGCAGTACTTC
TRBV6-1	NA	NA	TRBJ1-1	CASSEAGAGIKAFF	TGTGCCAGCAGTGAAGCAGGAGCGGGGATAAAAGCTTTCTTT
TRBV7-6	NA	NA	TRBJ2-7	CASSPDFDSYEQYF	TGTGCCAGCAGCCCGGACTTCGACTCCTACGAGCAGTACTTC
TRBV5-1	NA	NA	TRBJ1-2	CASSLASSPNYGYTF	TGCGCCAGCAGCTTGGCCTCTAGTCCGAACTATGGCTACACCTTC
TRBV7-3	NA	TRBD2	TRBJ2-1	CASSLRGNRLAGENEQFF	TGTGCCAGCAGCTTACGTGGGAATCGACTAGCGGGAGAGAATGAGCAGTTCTTC
TRBV5-1	NA	NA	TRBJ2-7	CASSLRGGPLLSYEQYF	TGCGCCAGCAGCTTGAGGGGGGGCCCGCTCCTCTCCTACGAGCAGTACTTC
TRBV7-3	NA	TRBD2	TRBJ2-2	CASSLSQWSSGSTGELFF	TGTGCCAGCAGCTTAAGTCAGTGGTCTAGCGGGAGTACCGGGGAGCTGTTTTTT
TRBV7-9	NA	TRBD1	TRBJ2-7	CASSFPRQGSHEQYF	TGTGCCAGCAGCTTCCCCCGACAGGGGTCCCACGAGCAGTACTTC
TRBV7-9	NA	TRBD1	TRBJ2-5	CASSSSGQGAGETQYF	TGTGCCAGCAGCTCGTCGGGACAGGGGGCGGGAGAGACCCAGTACTTC
TRBV28	NA	TRBD1	TRBJ1-5	CASRGQRSNQPQHF	TGTGCCAGCAGGGGACAGAGGAGCAATCAGCCCCAGCATTTT
TRBV2	once	TRBD1	TRBJ1-6	CASSNQGAISPLHF	TGTGCCAGCAGTAACCAGGGGGCAATTTCACCCCTCCACTTT
TRBV6-4	NA	NA	TRBJ1-5	CASSLRPEDQPQHF	TGTGCCAGCAGTCTCCGGCCCGAGGATCAGCCCCAGCATTTT